Included here is one T cell receptor beta chain sequence, with context. This entry is derived from a study of blood T cell repertoires in COVID-19. Study context: Whether acute or convalescent, the COVID-19 samples came from the United States, Italy and Spain. The analysed material was cDNA or gDNA that came from T cells, B-cell-depleted T cells, or PBMCs.

Original processing methods: Amplification with reference gene primers provided the estimates of nucleated cell counts. TCRdb's table, derived via immunoSEQ multiplex PCR, lists solely in-frame clones and lacks some. V, J and clone size reflect that table, while D and trimming were determined from the DNA. The sample contains tens of thousands of clones, more than 75% of which appear only once. V lost 3 bases, J lost 7 bases, and 11 bases lay in between. CDR3 size: 12 residues. Germline V gene lookup returns CDR1 SGHDT and CDR2 YYEEEE. V gene TRBV5-6 combines with J gene TRBJ2-7, with D perhaps matching TRBD2 (6 bases). Material: peripheral blood. The TCR originated in a human donor in a cohort sampled during active COVID-19. As DNA, the CDR3 is TGTGCCAGCAGCTCCTCACGGGGGGAGCAGTACGTC. Residues: CASSSSRGEQYV.